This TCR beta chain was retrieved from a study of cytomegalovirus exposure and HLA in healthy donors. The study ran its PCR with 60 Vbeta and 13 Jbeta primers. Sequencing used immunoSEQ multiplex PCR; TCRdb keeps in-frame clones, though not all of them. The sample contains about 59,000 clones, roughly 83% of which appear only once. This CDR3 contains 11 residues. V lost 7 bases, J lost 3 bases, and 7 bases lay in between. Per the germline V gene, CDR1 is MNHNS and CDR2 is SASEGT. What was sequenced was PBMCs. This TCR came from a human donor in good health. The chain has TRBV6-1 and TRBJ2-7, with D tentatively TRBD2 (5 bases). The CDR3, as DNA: TGTGCCAGCACGGGGATCTACGAGCAGTACTTC. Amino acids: CASTGIYEQYF.